This entry concerns a single TCR beta chain. Its antigen is still unknown. The germline V and J ends were trimmed by 7 bases and 5 bases, with 8 bases remaining between them. The germline gives CDR1 MNHNY, CDR2 SVGAGI (reference sequence). The CDR3 is made up of 11 amino acids. The PCR was carried out with 60 Vbeta primers and 13 Jbeta primers. The data were produced by immunoSEQ multiplex PCR, yet TCRdb's version contains in-frame clones alone and is incomplete. The sample holds about 130,000 clones, around 72% seen once. This specimen comes from a study of cytomegalovirus exposure and HLA in healthy donors. General study results and limits: The study had only CMV serostatus as immune exposure information. Reportedly, TCR beta sequences accurately predicted HLA-A and HLA-B alleles in most subjects.

Material for sequencing was PBMCs. The TCR comes from a man aged 25-45 years in good health and CMV-seronegative. The chain recombines TRBV6-6 with TRBJ1-2; D is unresolved. This chain's CDR3 is CASMEFYGYTF. The CDR3 DNA sequence: TGTGCCAGCATGGAGTTTTATGGCTACACCTTC.